This TCR beta chain comes out of a study of T-cell memory formation after mild COVID-19. From the 5' RACE reads, TCRdb called clonotypes with MiXCR, one entry per CDR3 protein. The sample gives about 260,000 distinct CDR3 sequences, approximately 15% of which show up once; under 25% is in the top ten. CDR1 and CDR2 (germline): MDHEN, SYDVKM. V lost 5 bases and J lost 5, with 16 bases in between. The CDR3 totals 14 residues. The sample taken for sequencing was PBMCs or a T cell subset sorted from them (not recorded which). The rearrangement uses TRBV28 and TRBJ2-7; no clear D. This TCR came from a man younger than 35 who had mild COVID-19 (a few samples of this study predate the infection). Cell type and time point are not known. The CDR3 here is CASSQTPPGHEQYV. CDR3 DNA sequence: TGTGCCAGCAGTCAGACCCCTCCGGGCCACGAGCAGTACGTC.